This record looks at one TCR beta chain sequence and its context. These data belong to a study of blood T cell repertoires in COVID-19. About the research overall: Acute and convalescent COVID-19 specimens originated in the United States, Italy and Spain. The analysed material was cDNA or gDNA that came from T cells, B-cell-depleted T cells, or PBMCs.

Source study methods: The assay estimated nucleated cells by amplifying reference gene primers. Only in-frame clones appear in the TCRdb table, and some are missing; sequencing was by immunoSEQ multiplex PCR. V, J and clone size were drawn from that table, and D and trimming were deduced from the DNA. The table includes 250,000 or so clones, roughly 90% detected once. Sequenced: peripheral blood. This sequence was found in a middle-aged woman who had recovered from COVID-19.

CDR3 amino acids: CASSQERGNRGEKLFF. The DNA of the CDR3 is TGTGCCAGCAGCCAAGAAAGAGGAAATCGAGGGGAAAAACTGTTTTTT. V is TRBV14 and J is TRBJ1-4; D uncertain. CDR1 SGHDN and CDR2 FVKESK come from the germline V gene. The length of the CDR3 is 16 residues. Deletions cut 0 bases from V and 8 bases from J, with 16 bases between.